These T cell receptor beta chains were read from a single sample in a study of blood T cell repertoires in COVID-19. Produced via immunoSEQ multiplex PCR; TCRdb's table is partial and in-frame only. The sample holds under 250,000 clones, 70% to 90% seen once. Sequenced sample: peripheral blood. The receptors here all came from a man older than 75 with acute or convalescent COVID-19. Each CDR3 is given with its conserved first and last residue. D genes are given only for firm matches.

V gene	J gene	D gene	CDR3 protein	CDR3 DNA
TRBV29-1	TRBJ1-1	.	CSVEATGVAFF	TGCAGCGTTGAGGCGACCGGGGTAGCTTTCTTT
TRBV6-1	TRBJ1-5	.	CASSEAGSNQPQHF	TGTGCCAGCAGTGAAGCGGGCAGCAATCAGCCCCAGCATTTT
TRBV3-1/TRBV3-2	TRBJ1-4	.	CASSQDPSANEKLFF	TGTGCCAGCAGCCAAGATCCATCGGCTAATGAAAAACTGTTTTTT
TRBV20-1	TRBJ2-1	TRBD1	CSASRPGGNNEQFF	TGCAGTGCTAGTCGGCCAGGGGGAAACAATGAGCAGTTCTTC
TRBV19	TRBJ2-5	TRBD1	CASSIRSGGEETQYF	TGTGCCAGTAGTATACGGTCAGGGGGCGAAGAGACCCAGTACTTC
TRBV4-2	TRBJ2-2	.	CASSQDATTGELFF	TGTGCCAGCAGCCAAGATGCTACCACCGGGGAGCTGTTTTTT
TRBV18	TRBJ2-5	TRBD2	CASSPASGGGRETQYF	TGTGCCAGCTCACCCGCTAGCGGGGGTGGTCGAGAGACCCAGTACTTC
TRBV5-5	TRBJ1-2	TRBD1	CASTPGPGGANYGYTF	TGTGCCAGCACCCCCGGCCCAGGGGGAGCTAACTATGGCTACACCTTC
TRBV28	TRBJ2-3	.	CASSAGTVADTQYF	TGTGCCAGCAGCGCGGGGACAGTCGCAGATACGCAGTATTTT
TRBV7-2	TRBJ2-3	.	CASSLGSSNTDTQYF	TGTGCCAGCAGCTTAGGAAGCTCCAACACAGATACGCAGTATTTT
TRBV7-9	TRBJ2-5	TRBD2	CASSLSAGVETQYF	TGTGCCAGCAGCTTATCAGCGGGAGTGGAGACCCAGTACTTC
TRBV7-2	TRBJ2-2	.	CASSLEFGRANTGELFF	TGTGCCAGCAGCTTAGAATTCGGGAGAGCGAACACCGGGGAGCTGTTTTTT
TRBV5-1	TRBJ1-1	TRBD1	CASSLLQQGATEAFF	TGCGCCAGCAGCTTGCTTCAACAGGGGGCCACTGAAGCTTTCTTT
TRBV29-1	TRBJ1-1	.	CSVEDLLGGTEAFF	TGCAGCGTTGAAGATCTTTTGGGGGGGACTGAAGCTTTCTTT